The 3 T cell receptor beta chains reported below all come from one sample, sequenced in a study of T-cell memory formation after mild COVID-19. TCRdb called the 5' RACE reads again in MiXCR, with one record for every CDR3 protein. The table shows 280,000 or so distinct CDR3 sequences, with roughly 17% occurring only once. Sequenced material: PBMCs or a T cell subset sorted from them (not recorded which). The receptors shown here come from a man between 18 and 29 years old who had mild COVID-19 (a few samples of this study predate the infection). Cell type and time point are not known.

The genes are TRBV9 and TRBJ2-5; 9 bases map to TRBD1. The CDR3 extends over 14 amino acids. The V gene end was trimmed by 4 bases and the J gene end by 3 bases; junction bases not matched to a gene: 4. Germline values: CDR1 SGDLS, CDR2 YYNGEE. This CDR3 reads CASSFRDREETQYF. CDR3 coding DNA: TGTGCCAGCAGCTTCCGGGACAGGGAAGAGACCCAGTACTTC.

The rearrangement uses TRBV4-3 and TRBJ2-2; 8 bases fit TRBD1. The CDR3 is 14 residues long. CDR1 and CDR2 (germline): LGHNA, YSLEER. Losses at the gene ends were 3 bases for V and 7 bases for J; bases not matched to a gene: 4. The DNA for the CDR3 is TGCGCCAGCAGCCAGGGACAGGCCGGCGGGGAGCTGTTTTTT. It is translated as CASSQGQAGGELFF.

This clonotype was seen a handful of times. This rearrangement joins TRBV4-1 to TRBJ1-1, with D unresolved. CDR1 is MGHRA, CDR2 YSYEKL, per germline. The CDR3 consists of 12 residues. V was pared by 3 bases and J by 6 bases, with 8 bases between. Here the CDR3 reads CASSHGDPEAFF. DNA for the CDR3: TGCGCCAGCAGCCACGGGGATCCTGAAGCTTTCTTT.